Shown below are 23 T cell receptor beta chains from a single sample sequenced in a study of OX40 agonist ivuxolimab in advanced cancers. Profiled with immunoSEQ multiplex PCR; TCRdb holds only in-frame clones, not every one. Of over 95,000 clones in the sample, roughly nine tenths were seen once. Sequencing was performed on CD4+ or CD8+ T cells sorted from blood, taken in a trial of the OX40 agonist ivuxolimab. These receptors were obtained from an adult with an advanced solid tumor such as melanoma, head and neck, liver or kidney cancer.

This clone was counted a single time. As DNA, the CDR3 is TGCGCCAGCAGTGACCCCCGGCGCGGGAGGGCCTTTGAGCAGTACTTC. Translated: CASSDPRRGRAFEQYF. The chain combines TRBV10-1 with TRBJ2-7; TRBD2 aligns across 9 bases. Germline V lookup: CDR1 WNHNN, CDR2 SYGVQD (reference sequence). V was pared by 3 bases and J by 7 bases, with 13 bases of the junction left unmatched. The CDR3 extends over 16 amino acids.

This chain connects TRBV5-1 to TRBJ2-1, with 8 nucleotides matching TRBD2. Trimming at V came to 6 bases and at J to 4 bases, leaving 3 bases not matched to a gene. Germline V gene lookup returns CDR1 SGHRS and CDR2 YFSETQ. The CDR3 runs to 13 residues. The CDR3 DNA sequence: TGCGCCAGCAAGTTAGCGGGATACAATGAGCAGTTCTTC. The encoded protein is CASKLAGYNEQFF.

This clone is a singleton in its sample. V usage is TRBV5-8 and J usage is TRBJ2-1; tentatively, D is TRBD1 (6 bases). This CDR3 has 16 residues. Germline CDR1 and CDR2: SGHTS and YDEGEE. V was clipped by 7 bases and J by 0 bases, with 17 bases between them. CDR3 sequence reads: CASSPYRGHSYNEQFF. For the CDR3, the DNA is TGTGCCAGCTCGCCTTATCGGGGACACTCCTACAATGAGCAGTTCTTC.

The rearrangement joins TRBV2 to TRBJ2-7; D is unresolved. CDR1 SNHLY and CDR2 FYNNEI come from the germline V gene. The V gene lost 4 bases and the J gene lost 0 bases, with 13 bases spanning the gap. The CDR3 spans 15 residues. The CDR3 reads CASSGVQRSSYEQYF. CDR3 coding DNA: TGTGCCAGCAGTGGGGTACAGAGAAGCTCCTACGAGCAGTACTTC.

This sequence joins TRBV19 and TRBJ2-7; D uncertain. Germline-derived CDR1 and CDR2 are LNHDA and SQIVND (reference sequence). The CDR3 has 15 amino acids. The V gene lost 3 bases and the J gene lost 2 bases, with 14 bases spanning the gap. Here the CDR3 reads CASSILAGRAYEQYF. The CDR3 bases are TGTGCCAGTAGTATCTTAGCCGGACGAGCCTACGAGCAGTACTTC.

The CDR3 loop is CASMNRDGDSSYEQYF. CDR3 nucleotides: TGTGCCAGCATGAACCGTGACGGTGACAGCTCCTACGAGCAGTACTTC. The chain combines TRBV7-2 with TRBJ2-7; D may be TRBD1 (5 bases). Germline values: CDR1 SGHTA, CDR2 FQGNSA. CDR3 length: 16 amino acids. Trimming removed 7 bases at V and 0 bases at J, with 19 bases between.

The gene calls are TRBV19 and TRBJ2-1; 9 bases align to TRBD1. CDR3 length equals 16 residues. V lost 3 bases and J lost 8; bases outside the gene matches: 11. Germline V gives CDR1 LNHDA, CDR2 SQIVND (reference sequence). CDR3 nucleotides: TGTGCCAGTAGTATTTGGGGGACAGGGTCTCGTGATGAGCAGTTCTTC. Its translation is CASSIWGTGSRDEQFF.

This chain links TRBV7-2 with TRBJ2-2, with a weak D call TRBD2 (5 bases). Germline assignment: CDR1 SGHTA and CDR2 FQGNSA. CDR3 length: 16 amino acids. V lost 1 base and J lost 0, with 9 bases in between. The CDR3 nucleotides are TGTGCCAGCAGCTTAGTGGAGGCAACGAACACCGGGGAGCTGTTTTTT. Translating it yields CASSLVEATNTGELFF.

This clone occurred many times. The rearrangement joins TRBV2 to TRBJ2-7, with D unresolved. This CDR3 has 13 residues. Deletions cut 7 bases from V and 0 bases from J, with 10 bases between. Germline V gene sequence: CDR1 SNHLY, CDR2 FYNNEI. CDR3 loop: CASTAPFSYEQYF. The CDR3 nucleotides are TGTGCCAGCACCGCCCCTTTCTCCTACGAGCAGTACTTC.

J is TRBJ2-5 and V is TRBV7-3; 14 bases map to TRBD2. Germline trimming cut 0 bases from V and 4 bases from J; bases unmatched to any gene: 1. Germline-derived CDR1 and CDR2 are SGHTA and FQGTGA. CDR3 length: 16 amino acids. The chain's CDR3 is CASSLTGTSGGETQYF. The CDR3 nucleotides are TGTGCCAGCAGCTTAACGGGGACTAGCGGGGGAGAGACCCAGTACTTC. The full variable domain, in which reference TRBV7-3 and TRBJ2-5 provide the parts outside the CDR3, is GAGVSQTPSNKVTEKGKYVELRCDPISGHTALYWYRQSLGQGPEFLIYFQGTGAADDSGLPNDRFFAVRPEGSVSTLKIQRTERGDSAVYLCASSLTGTSGGETQYFGPGTRLLVL.

The chain carries TRBV7-2 and TRBJ1-5; TRBD1 might be the D (5 bases). The length of the CDR3 is 13 residues. V gave up 5 bases and J gave up 5 bases, with 10 bases separating them. Looked up from germline, CDR1 is SGHTA and CDR2 is FQGNSA. The CDR3 protein is CASSEGVYQPQHF. The CDR3 region has the DNA TGTGCCAGCAGCGAAGGGGTTTATCAGCCCCAGCATTTT.

The V call is TRBV11-2, the J call TRBJ2-1; D ambiguous. Germline V gene data show CDR1 as SGHAT and CDR2 as FQNNGV. With 0 bases removed from V and 9 bases from J, the gap between germline ends came to 9 bases. This CDR3 has 13 amino acids. The CDR3 DNA sequence: TGTGCCAGCAGCTTAGATAAAACCGGTGAGCAGTTCTTC. It codes for CASSLDKTGEQFF.

The chain uses TRBV2 and TRBJ2-7; 10 bases are shared with TRBD2. V gave up 4 bases and J gave up 6 bases; unmatched junction bases: 3. Germline lookup yields CDR1 SNHLY and CDR2 FYNNEI. There are 13 residues in the CDR3. The CDR3 here is CASSGTSGGEQYF. The CDR3 DNA reads as TGTGCCAGCAGTGGGACTAGCGGCGGCGAGCAGTACTTC.

The chain couples TRBV7-9 to TRBJ2-4; D remains unclear. V was cut by 5 bases and J by 0 bases, with 8 bases left in between. The V gene's germline CDR1 is SEHNR and CDR2 FQNEAQ (reference sequence). This CDR3 has 14 amino acids. The CDR3 region has the DNA TGTGCCAGCAGCCCCACGTCAGCCAAAAACATTCAGTACTTC. This sequence encodes CASSPTSAKNIQYF.

This sequence joins TRBV15 and TRBJ2-1; 7 bases line up with TRBD1. The length of the CDR3 is 15 residues. The V and J ends lost 2 bases and 6 bases, in that order; junction bases with no gene match: 7. Germline V gives CDR1 LNHNV, CDR2 YYDKDF (reference sequence). The CDR3 nucleotides read TGTGCCACCAGCAGATATAACAGGGGCTCCAATGAGCAGTTCTTC. As protein: CATSRYNRGSNEQFF.

The chain couples TRBV9 to TRBJ2-7; D tentatively fits TRBD1 or TRBD2 (6 bases each). Germline-derived CDR1 and CDR2 are SGDLS and YYNGEE. Trimming removed 0 bases from V and 7 bases from J, with 23 bases in between. The CDR3 sequence is 17 residues long. For the CDR3, the DNA is TGTGCCAGCAGCGTAGGGCCCCACTGGGGGGCCTCGGGTGAGCAGTACTTC. The encoded protein is CASSVGPHWGASGEQYF.

The chain combines TRBV18 with TRBJ2-3; weak D call: TRBD2 (5 bases). The CDR3 contains 13 residues. Germline CDR1 reads KGHSH; CDR2 reads LQKENI. Trimming pared 2 bases from V and 6 bases from J, leaving 9 bases between. CDR3 sequence: CASSPRERDTQYF. The CDR3 coding sequence is TGTGCCAGCTCACCAAGAGAGCGGGATACGCAGTATTTT.

In its sample, this clone was seen once. This CDR3 is also generated by other DNA sequences in the sample. The chain is built from TRBV28 and TRBJ2-7, with TRBD1 as a possible D gene (5 bases). Per the germline V gene, CDR1 is MDHEN and CDR2 is SYDVKM. Trimming left V 2 bases short and J 1 base short, with 9 bases between. This CDR3 has 14 amino acids. This CDR3 reads CASSLGTGSYEQYF. The CDR3 DNA follows: TGTGCCAGCAGTTTAGGTACAGGTTCCTACGAGCAGTACTTC.

This chain joins TRBV6-5 and TRBJ2-7; possibly TRBD1 for D (5 bases). The V gene lost 7 bases and the J gene lost 1 base, with 11 bases spanning the gap. Germline-derived CDR1 and CDR2 are MNHEY and SVGAGI. This CDR3 is built from 13 residues. CDR3 bases: TGTGCCAGCACTAGGGGCGGTTCCTACGAGCAGTACTTC. Amino acid sequence: CASTRGGSYEQYF.

The chain employs TRBV6-5 and TRBJ1-1; TRBD1 might be the D (6 bases). The V gene's germline CDR1 is MNHEY and CDR2 SVGAGI. The CDR3 is 13 amino acids. V was pared by 6 bases and J by 7 bases, with 15 bases between. The DNA for the CDR3 is TGTGCCAGCAGCGTCCAGGGGCTAGATGAAGCTTTCTTT. Its translation: CASSVQGLDEAFF.

The gene calls are TRBV11-2 and TRBJ2-2; D unresolved. The CDR3 consists of 12 residues. The ends were cut back, 3 bases at V and 6 bases at J, with 5 bases in the middle. From germline, CDR1 is SGHAT and CDR2 FQNNGV. The CDR3: CASSFRSGELFF. Written as DNA, the CDR3 is TGTGCCAGCAGCTTTCGATCCGGGGAGCTGTTTTTT.

The chain joins TRBV5-1 to TRBJ2-2; D remains ambiguous. Germline assignment: CDR1 SGHRS and CDR2 YFSETQ. Trimming took 1 base from V and 4 from J, leaving 14 bases between them. The CDR3 extends over 16 amino acids. The CDR3: CASSLNPSLGTGELFF. The CDR3 DNA follows: TGCGCCAGCAGCTTGAACCCAAGCCTCGGCACCGGGGAGCTGTTTTTT.

This clone was recorded only once. The genes are TRBV4-3 and TRBJ2-7, with 10 positions matching TRBD1. CDR1 LGHNA and CDR2 YSLEER come from the germline V gene. Losses at the gene ends were 3 bases for V and 0 bases for J; bases not matched to a gene: 11. This CDR3 spans 18 amino acids. CDR3 amino acids: CASSHPGQGTSSSYEQYF. For the CDR3, the DNA is TGCGCCAGCAGCCACCCGGGACAGGGGACATCGAGCTCCTACGAGCAGTACTTC.